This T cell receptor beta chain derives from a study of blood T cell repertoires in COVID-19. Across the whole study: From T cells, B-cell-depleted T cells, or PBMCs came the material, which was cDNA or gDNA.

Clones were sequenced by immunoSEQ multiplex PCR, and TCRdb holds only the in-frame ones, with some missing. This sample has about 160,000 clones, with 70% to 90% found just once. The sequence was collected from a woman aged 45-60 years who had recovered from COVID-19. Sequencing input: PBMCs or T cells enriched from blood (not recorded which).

The CDR3 sequence is CASSLVAVFSGNTIYF. Here the CDR3 DNA reads TGTGCCAGCAGCTTGGTGGCGGTGTTCTCTGGAAACACCATATATTTT. The chain employs TRBV11-2 and TRBJ1-3, with D uncertain. This CDR3 has 16 residues. V gave up 3 bases and J gave up 0 bases, with 12 bases separating them. Germline CDR1 and CDR2: SGHAT and FQNNGV. Based on the CDR3 plus reference TRBV11-2 and TRBJ1-3, the full variable domain is EAGVAQSPRYKIIEKRQSVAFWCNPISGHATLYWYQQILGQGPKLLIQFQNNGVVDDSQLPKDRFSAERLKGVDSTLKIQPAKLEDSAVYLCASSLVAVFSGNTIYFGEGSWLTVV.